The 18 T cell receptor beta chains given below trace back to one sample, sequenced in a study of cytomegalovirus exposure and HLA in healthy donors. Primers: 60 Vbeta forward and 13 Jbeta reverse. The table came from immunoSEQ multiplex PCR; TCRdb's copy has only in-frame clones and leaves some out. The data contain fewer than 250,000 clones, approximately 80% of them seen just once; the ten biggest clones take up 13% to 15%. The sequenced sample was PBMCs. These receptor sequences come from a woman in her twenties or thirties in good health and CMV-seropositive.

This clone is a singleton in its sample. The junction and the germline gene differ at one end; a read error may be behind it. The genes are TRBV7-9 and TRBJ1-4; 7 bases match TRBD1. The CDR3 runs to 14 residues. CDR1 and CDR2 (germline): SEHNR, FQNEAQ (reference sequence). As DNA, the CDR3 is TGTTCCAGCAGCTTGACAGGGCAGGGTGAAAAACTGTTTTTT. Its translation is CSSSLTGQGEKLFF.

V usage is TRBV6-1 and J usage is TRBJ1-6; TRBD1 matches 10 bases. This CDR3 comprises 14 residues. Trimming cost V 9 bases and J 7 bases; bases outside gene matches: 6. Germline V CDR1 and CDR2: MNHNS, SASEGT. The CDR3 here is CASSGTGANSPLHF. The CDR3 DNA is TGTGCCAGTTCCGGGACAGGGGCAAATTCACCCCTCCACTTT.

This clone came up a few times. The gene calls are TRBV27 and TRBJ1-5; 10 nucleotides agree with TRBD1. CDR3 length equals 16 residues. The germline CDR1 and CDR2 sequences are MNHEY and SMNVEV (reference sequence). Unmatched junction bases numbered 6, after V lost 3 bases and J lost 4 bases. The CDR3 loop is CASSFLRDRGNQPQHF. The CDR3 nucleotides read TGTGCCAGCAGTTTTCTCCGGGACAGGGGTAATCAGCCCCAGCATTTT.

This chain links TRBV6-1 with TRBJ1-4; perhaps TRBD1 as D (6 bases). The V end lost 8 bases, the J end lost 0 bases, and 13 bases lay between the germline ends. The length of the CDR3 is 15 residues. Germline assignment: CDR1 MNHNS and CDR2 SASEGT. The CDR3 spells CASQFAGATNEKLFF. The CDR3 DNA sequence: TGTGCCAGCCAATTTGCAGGGGCAACTAATGAAAAACTGTTTTTT.

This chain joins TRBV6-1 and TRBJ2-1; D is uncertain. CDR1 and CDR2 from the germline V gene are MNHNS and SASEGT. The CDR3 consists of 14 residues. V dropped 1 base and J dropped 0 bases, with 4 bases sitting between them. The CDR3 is CASSEGSSYNEQFF. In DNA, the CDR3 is TGTGCCAGCAGTGAAGGCAGCTCCTACAATGAGCAGTTCTTC.

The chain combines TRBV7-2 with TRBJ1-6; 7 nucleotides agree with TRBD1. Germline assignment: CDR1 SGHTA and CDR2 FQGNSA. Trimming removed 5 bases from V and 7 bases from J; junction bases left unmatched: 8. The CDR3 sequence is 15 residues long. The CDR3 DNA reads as TGTGCCAGCAGCGCGAGGGGGCAAGAGAATTCACCCCTCCACTTT. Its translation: CASSARGQENSPLHF. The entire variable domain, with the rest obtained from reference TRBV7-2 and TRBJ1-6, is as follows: GAGVSQSPSNKVTEKGKDVELRCDPISGHTALYWYRQSLGQGLEFLIYFQGNSAPDKSGLPSDRFSAERTGGSVSTLTIQRTQQEDSAVYLCASSARGQENSPLHFGNGTRLTVT.

The CDR3 sequence: CASRFGQGVSDTQYF. As DNA, the CDR3 is TGTGCCAGCAGGTTTGGACAGGGGGTCTCAGATACGCAGTATTTT. V is TRBV2 and J is TRBJ2-3, with 10 bases lining up with TRBD1. The CDR3 runs to 15 residues. The ends lost 6 bases at V and 4 bases at J; junction bases unmatched: 7. CDR1 SNHLY and CDR2 FYNNEI come from the germline V gene.

In DNA form, the CDR3 reads TGTGCCAGCAGCCTGACTAGCGGGAGTGGAGAGACCCAGTACTTC. Its protein is CASSLTSGSGETQYF. V usage is TRBV5-4 and J usage is TRBJ2-5, with TRBD2 matching 12 bases. The J segment lost 4 bases and the V segment lost 4 bases, leaving 5 bases of the junction unmatched. This CDR3 has 15 residues. Germline CDR1 SGHNT, CDR2 YYREEE (reference sequence).

The CDR3 loop reads CATSRGTGDGYTF. The DNA for the CDR3 is TGTGCCACCAGCAGAGGGACAGGGGACGGCTACACCTTC. This chain connects TRBV15 to TRBJ1-2, with 9 bases aligning to TRBD1. The CDR3 consists of 13 residues. In germline, CDR1 is LNHNV, CDR2 YYDKDF (reference sequence). The J segment lost 8 bases and the V segment lost 1 base, leaving 2 bases of the junction unmatched.

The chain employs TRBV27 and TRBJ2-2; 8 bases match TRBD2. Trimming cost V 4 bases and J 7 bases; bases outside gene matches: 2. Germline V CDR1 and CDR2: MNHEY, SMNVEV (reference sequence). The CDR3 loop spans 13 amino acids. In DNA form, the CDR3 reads TGTGCCAGCAGTTGGCGGGAGGACGGGGAGCTGTTTTTT. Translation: CASSWREDGELFF.

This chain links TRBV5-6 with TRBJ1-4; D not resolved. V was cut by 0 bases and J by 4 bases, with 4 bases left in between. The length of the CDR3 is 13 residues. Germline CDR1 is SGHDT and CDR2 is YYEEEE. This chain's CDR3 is CASSLAHNEKLFF. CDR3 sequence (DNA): TGTGCCAGCAGCTTGGCCCATAATGAAAAACTGTTTTTT.

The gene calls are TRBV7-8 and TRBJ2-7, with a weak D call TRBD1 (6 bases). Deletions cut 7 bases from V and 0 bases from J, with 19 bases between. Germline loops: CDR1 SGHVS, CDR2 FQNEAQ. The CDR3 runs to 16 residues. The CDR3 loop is CASITRSQGGSYEQYF. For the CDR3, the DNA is TGTGCCAGCATCACAAGATCACAGGGCGGCTCCTACGAGCAGTACTTC.

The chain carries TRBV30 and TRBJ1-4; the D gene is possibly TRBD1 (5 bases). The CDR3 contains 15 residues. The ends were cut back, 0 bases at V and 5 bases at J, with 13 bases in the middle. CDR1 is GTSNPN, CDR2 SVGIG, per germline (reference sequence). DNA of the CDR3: TGTGCCTGGAGTGTAACGGACACCCCCAATGAAAAACTGTTTTTT. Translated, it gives CAWSVTDTPNEKLFF.

The CDR3 DNA reads as TGCGCCAGCAGCTTACTGACACAGGGTGAGACCCAGTACTTC. Amino acids: CASSLLTQGETQYF. V is TRBV5-1 and J is TRBJ2-5; possible D gene TRBD1, 6 bases. The CDR3 contains 14 residues. Germline CDR1 is SGHRS and CDR2 is YFSETQ. V gave up 2 bases and J gave up 5 bases, with 13 bases separating them.

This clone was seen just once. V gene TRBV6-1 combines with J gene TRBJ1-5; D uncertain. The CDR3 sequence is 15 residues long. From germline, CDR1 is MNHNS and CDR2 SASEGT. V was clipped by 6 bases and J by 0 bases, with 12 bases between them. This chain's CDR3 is CASRFAGYSNQPQHF. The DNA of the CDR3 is TGTGCCAGCAGGTTTGCGGGGTATAGCAATCAGCCCCAGCATTTT.

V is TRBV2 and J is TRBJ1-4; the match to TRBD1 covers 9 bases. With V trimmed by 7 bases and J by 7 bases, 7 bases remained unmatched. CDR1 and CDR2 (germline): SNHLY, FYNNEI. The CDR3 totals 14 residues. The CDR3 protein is CASNRDRVSEKLFF. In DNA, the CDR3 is TGTGCCAGCAATCGGGACAGGGTGTCTGAAAAACTGTTTTTT.

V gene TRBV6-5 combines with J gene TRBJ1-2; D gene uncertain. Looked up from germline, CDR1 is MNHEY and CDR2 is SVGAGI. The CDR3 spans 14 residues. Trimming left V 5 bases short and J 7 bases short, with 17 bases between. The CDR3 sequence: CASSGLMSAGGYTF. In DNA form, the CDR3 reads TGTGCCAGCAGTGGACTTATGTCGGCCGGTGGCTACACCTTC.

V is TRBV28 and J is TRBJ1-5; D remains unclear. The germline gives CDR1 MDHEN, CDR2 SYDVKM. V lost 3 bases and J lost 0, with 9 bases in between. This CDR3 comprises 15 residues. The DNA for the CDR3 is TGTGCCAGCAGTTTCCGACTCTATAGCAATCAGCCCCAGCATTTT. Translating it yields CASSFRLYSNQPQHF.